The source of this T cell receptor beta chain is a study of blood T cell repertoires in COVID-19. Study-level information: The United States, Italy and Spain provided the acute and convalescent COVID-19 samples.

Per the authors' pipeline: Reference gene primer amplification gave estimated nucleated cell counts. Clones were read by immunoSEQ multiplex PCR, and TCRdb kept only the in-frame ones, dropping some. That table gives V, J and clone size, and the DNA gave D and trimming. This sample has about 190,000 clones, with 70% to 85% found just once. Losses at the gene ends were 6 bases for V and 3 bases for J; bases not matched to a gene: 8. Germline lookup yields CDR1 MDHEN and CDR2 SYDVKM. The CDR3 length is 14 residues. The sample consisted of peripheral blood. The chain carries TRBV28 and TRBJ2-7, with TRBD1 matching over 7 bases. This TCR came from a woman aged 50 to 65 with acute or convalescent COVID-19. CDR3 in DNA: TGTGCCAGCAGATCAACAGGGGTGGGCTACGAGCAGTACTTC. This encodes CASRSTGVGYEQYF.